Each of the 10 T cell receptor beta chains below was sequenced from the same sample in a study of blood T cell repertoires in COVID-19. TCRdb's copy holds only in-frame clones and misses some; the assay was immunoSEQ multiplex PCR. The data contain about 170,000 clones, 88% of them seen just once; the ten biggest clones take up roughly 2%. The source material was peripheral blood. Receptors originate from a man aged 50-60 years who had recovered from COVID-19.

The J gene is TRBJ2-5, the V gene TRBV7-3; TRBD2 matches at 12 bases. CDR1 SGHTA and CDR2 FQGTGA come from the germline V gene. Trimming at V came to 2 bases and at J to 2 bases, leaving 6 bases not matched to a gene. The CDR3 has 17 amino acids. The CDR3 coding sequence is TGTGCCAGCAGCTTAGGGGTGCTAGCGGGAGGGCAAGAGACCCAGTACTTC. This translates into CASSLGVLAGGQETQYF.

V gene TRBV27 combines with J gene TRBJ2-5; TRBD2 might be the D (7 bases). The CDR3 runs to 15 residues. Germline V gene lookup returns CDR1 MNHEY and CDR2 SMNVEV (reference sequence). V lost 6 bases, J lost 5 bases, and 19 bases lay in between. The CDR3 DNA reads TGTGCCAGCAGCACTCTCAGGGAGGGGGTGGAGACCCAGTACTTC. It specifies CASSTLREGVETQYF.

The rearrangement uses TRBV6-5 and TRBJ2-7, with 7 bases lining up with TRBD1. The V and J ends lost 6 bases and 1 base, in that order; junction bases with no gene match: 0. The length of the CDR3 is 12 residues. Germline V gene sequence: CDR1 MNHEY, CDR2 SVGAGI. The CDR3: CASRGQSYEQYF. Written as DNA, the CDR3 is TGTGCCAGCAGGGGACAGTCCTACGAGCAGTACTTC.

The chain uses TRBV7-9 and TRBJ1-2; 8 nucleotides line up with TRBD1. The germline V gene has CDR1 SEHNR and CDR2 FQNEAQ (reference sequence). Trimming cost V 5 bases and J 8 bases; bases outside gene matches: 7. The CDR3 spans 13 residues. The CDR3 DNA sequence: TGTGCCAGCAGCGTGACAGGGGATGAAGGCTACACCTTC. Amino acid sequence: CASSVTGDEGYTF.

The V and J genes are TRBV19 and TRBJ1-2; 7 nucleotides match TRBD1. Germline-derived CDR1 and CDR2 are LNHDA and SQIVND (reference sequence). J gave up 8 bases and V 2 bases, and 11 bases lay outside the gene matches. The CDR3 spans 15 residues. The DNA of the CDR3 is TGTGCCAGTAGTATAACCAGGGGGGCCTCTTCGGGCTACACCTTC. Amino acids: CASSITRGASSGYTF.

The rearrangement uses TRBV7-7 and TRBJ1-3; tentative D call: TRBD1 (5 bases). From germline, CDR1 is SSHAT and CDR2 FNYEAQ (reference sequence). V lost 5 bases, J lost 3 bases, and 11 bases lay in between. CDR3 length: 14 amino acids. The DNA of the CDR3 is TGTGCCAGCAGCGAAGGCAGGGTTGGAAACACCATATATTTT. Protein product: CASSEGRVGNTIYF. Together with reference TRBV7-7 and TRBJ1-3, the CDR3 gives the full variable domain: GAGVSQSPRYKVTKRGQDVTLRCDPISSHATLYWYQQALGQGPEFLTYFNYEAQPDKSGLPSDRFSAERPEGSISTLTIQRTEQRDSAMYRCASSEGRVGNTIYFGEGSWLTVV.

The rearrangement uses TRBV7-2 and TRBJ2-3; D gene unclear. V dropped 5 bases and J dropped 0 bases, with 12 bases sitting between them. This CDR3 is 15 amino acids long. The germline gives CDR1 SGHTA, CDR2 FQGNSA. The CDR3 DNA reads as TGTGCCAGCAGCCCCCGGTCACCTAGCACAGATACGCAGTATTTT. Its translation is CASSPRSPSTDTQYF. Filled out from reference TRBV7-2 and TRBJ2-3, the complete variable domain reads GAGVSQSPSNKVTEKGKDVELRCDPISGHTALYWYRQSLGQGLEFLIYFQGNSAPDKSGLPSDRFSAERTGGSVSTLTIQRTQQEDSAVYLCASSPRSPSTDTQYFGPGTRLTVL.

This chain links TRBV5-4 with TRBJ2-2, with 7 bases fitting TRBD2. Per the germline V gene, CDR1 is SGHNT and CDR2 is YYREEE (reference sequence). The CDR3 has 14 amino acids. Trimming removed 4 bases from V and 5 bases from J; junction bases left unmatched: 5. CDR3 in DNA: TGTGCCAGCAGCCCCCATAGCGGGACCGGGGAGCTGTTTTTT. Translation: CASSPHSGTGELFF.

DNA of the CDR3: TGTGCCAGTAGTATGATGGGACAGGGGAATTCACCCCTCCACTTT. Amino acids: CASSMMGQGNSPLHF. This chain uses TRBV19 with TRBJ1-6, with 10 bases fitting TRBD1. The CDR3 contains 15 residues. Germline V gene data show CDR1 as LNHDA and CDR2 as SQIVND (reference sequence). The J segment lost 7 bases and the V segment lost 3 bases, leaving 3 bases of the junction unmatched. Supplemented by reference TRBV19 and TRBJ1-6, the full variable domain reads DGGITQSPKYLFRKEGQNVTLSCEQNLNHDAMYWYRQDPGQGLRLIYYSQIVNDFQKGDIAEGYSVSREKKESFPLTVTSAQKNPTAFYLCASSMMGQGNSPLHFGNGTRLTVT.

The chain links TRBV7-9 to TRBJ1-2; D unclear. V gave up 3 bases and J gave up 4 bases, with 9 bases separating them. The germline V gene encodes CDR1 SEHNR and CDR2 FQNEAQ (reference sequence). The CDR3 runs 13 residues. The CDR3 region is CASSFEGFYGYTF. For the CDR3, the DNA is TGTGCCAGCAGCTTTGAGGGTTTCTATGGCTACACCTTC.